Each of the 20 T cell receptor beta chains below was sequenced from the same sample in a study of regulatory T cells in long-lasting Graves disease. Described time point: persistent/refractory GD, antithyroid drugs over 5 years with positive TRAb. There was RNA extracted from PBMCs, and the TCR library was made from it. HTBI primers from iRepertoire and Arm-PCR of CDR3 regions yielded the TCR beta libraries. TCRdb itself ran the multiplex PCR reads through MiXCR, one entry per CDR3 protein. There are over 650,000 distinct CDR3 sequences in the sample; approximately 31% occur only once, and roughly 41% lies in the top ten. Sequenced material: peripheral blood mononuclear cells (PBMCs), taken when the disease was refractory, from a patient treated with antithyroid drugs. Receptors were obtained from a female donor with Graves disease.

This clonotype was observed many times. The V gene is TRBV2, the J gene TRBJ2-2; 9 positions agree with TRBD1. V shed 6 bases, J shed 5 bases, and the junction held 4 bases outside the gene matches. CDR1 is SNHLY, CDR2 FYNNEI, per germline. The CDR3 contains 14 residues. The CDR3 here is CASRGTGRTGELFF. The CDR3 coding sequence is TGTGCCAGCAGGGGGACAGGGAGAACCGGGGAGCTGTTTTTT.

V usage is TRBV9 and J usage is TRBJ1-6; D remains ambiguous. The V end was cut by 3 bases, the J end by 7 bases, with 14 bases between. In germline, CDR1 is SGDLS, CDR2 YYNGEE. The CDR3 has 15 residues. The CDR3 is CASSAGGTANSPLHF. CDR3 sequence (DNA): TGTGCCAGCAGCGCCGGAGGCACAGCCAATTCACCCCTCCACTTT.

The chain combines TRBV6-2 or TRBV6-3 with TRBJ1-5; 9 positions agree with TRBD1. The J call is uncertain, as TRBJ2-3 better fits the DNA end. This CDR3 region has 16 residues. Germline V CDR1 and CDR2: MNHEY, SVGEGT. As DNA, the CDR3 is TGTGCCAGCAGTACCGATCTCACAGGGGGCAATCAGCCCCAGTATTTT. Protein product: CASSTDLTGGNQPQYF.

The chain uses TRBV5-5 and TRBJ1-2; D is possibly TRBD1 (5 bases). The CDR3 is 14 amino acids. V dropped 6 bases and J dropped 5 bases, with 17 bases sitting between them. CDR1 SGHKS and CDR2 YYEKEE come from the germline V gene (reference sequence). CDR3 coding DNA: TGTGCCAGCAACCTCGACAGATCCCATTATGGCTACACCTTC. It translates to CASNLDRSHYGYTF.

This clonotype was seen a few times. The rearrangement joins TRBV10-3 to TRBJ1-2; TRBD1 aligns across 8 bases. CDR1 is ENHRY and CDR2 is SYGVKD in the germline V gene. CDR3 length: 17 amino acids. J lost 2 bases, V lost 0 bases, and 8 bases had no gene match. The CDR3 coding sequence is TGTGCCATCAGTGAGTCGTGGACAGGGCAGTCCAACTATGGCTACACCTTC. This gives the protein CAISESWTGQSNYGYTF.

The chain carries TRBV18 and TRBJ2-3; no firm D call. V was cut by 0 bases and J by 0 bases, with 4 bases left in between. The CDR3 covers 14 residues. The V gene's germline CDR1 is KGHSH and CDR2 LQKENI. The CDR3 nucleotides read TGTGCCAGCTCACCACCTCAGAGCACAGATACGCAGTATTTT. Translated, it gives CASSPPQSTDTQYF.

V gene TRBV3-1 combines with J gene TRBJ1-2; D call uncertain. The V end was cut by 1 base, the J end by 2 bases, with 20 bases between. Germline V lookup: CDR1 LGHDT, CDR2 YNNKEL (reference sequence). The CDR3 is 18 amino acids. The CDR3 DNA reads as TGTGCCAGCAGCCAAGCACTCCCTGAGATAGGACGGAACTATGGCTACACCTTC. Protein product: CASSQALPEIGRNYGYTF.

This clonotype was recorded a few times. The chain is built from TRBV7-9 and TRBJ1-1; possible D gene TRBD1, 5 bases. V dropped 5 bases and J dropped 5 bases, with 12 bases sitting between them. Per the germline V gene, CDR1 is SEHNR and CDR2 is FQNEAQ (reference sequence). The CDR3 consists of 13 residues. The CDR3 region has the DNA TGTGCCAGCAGCATCACAGGAGATACTGAAGCTTTCTTT. Its protein is CASSITGDTEAFF.

Comments on this clonotype: A read error is possible here, since a much larger clone lies one base away. Here the CDR3 reads CASGLALGQGSYEQYF. The CDR3 bases are TGTGCTAGTGGTTTGGCACTGGGACAGGGGTCATACGAGCAGTACTTC. The chain has TRBV12-5 and TRBJ2-7, with TRBD1 identical over 10 bases. CDR1 and CDR2 (germline): LGHNT, FRNRAP. The CDR3 totals 16 residues. J gave up 4 bases and V 1 base, and 7 bases lay outside the gene matches.

In its sample, this clonotype was seen a few times. The chain is built from TRBV20-1 and TRBJ1-1; D remains ambiguous. Germline loops: CDR1 DFQATT, CDR2 SNEGSKA (reference sequence). Deletions cut 6 bases from V and 2 bases from J, with 10 bases between. The CDR3 has 12 residues. CDR3 sequence reads: CSAKRENTEAFF. The CDR3 nucleotides are TGCAGTGCCAAGCGGGAAAACACTGAAGCTTTCTTT.

This clonotype has a handful of counts. The gene calls are TRBV6-2 or TRBV6-3 and TRBJ1-1, with 7 positions matching TRBD1. This CDR3 is built from 15 residues. The ends lost 2 bases at V and 7 bases at J; junction bases unmatched: 10. From germline, CDR1 is MNHEY and CDR2 SVGEGT. CDR3 DNA: TGTGCCAGCAGTTACCTACAGGGGAAGATGGATGAAGCTTTCTTT. Translating it yields CASSYLQGKMDEAFF.

V is TRBV5-1 and J is TRBJ2-7; the D gene is possibly TRBD1 (6 bases). The germline gives CDR1 SGHRS, CDR2 YFSETQ. V dropped 0 bases and J dropped 6 bases, with 13 bases sitting between them. This CDR3 has 14 residues. CDR3 region: CASSLEAGAVEQYF. Here the CDR3 DNA reads TGCGCCAGCAGCTTGGAAGCAGGGGCGGTCGAGCAGTACTTC.

The rearrangement joins TRBV2 to TRBJ2-1; no clear D. This CDR3 contains 14 residues. CDR1 is SNHLY, CDR2 FYNNEI, per germline. V shed 5 bases and J shed 5 bases, with 13 bases lying between them. CDR3 in DNA: TGTGCCAGCAGTTCTCTGACTGCCAACAATGAGCAGTTCTTC. Translated: CASSSLTANNEQFF.

The chain carries TRBV12-3 or TRBV12-4 and TRBJ1-1; D may be TRBD1 (5 bases). This CDR3 is 17 amino acids long. Trimming removed 4 bases at V and 4 bases at J, with 22 bases between. In DNA, the CDR3 is TGTGCCAGCAGTTATACTCCGGGACGGAGTATGAGCACTGAAGCTTTCTTT. This codes for CASSYTPGRSMSTEAFF.

V is TRBV25-1 and J is TRBJ1-2, with no clear D. Germline CDR1 is MGHDK and CDR2 is SYGVNS. The CDR3 is 14 amino acids. Trimming left V 2 bases short and J 4 bases short, with 11 bases between. Written as DNA, the CDR3 is TGTGCCAGCAGTGAAAGAACAGTAACCTATGGCTACACCTTC. This encodes CASSERTVTYGYTF.

Turning to this clonotype: This sequence may be a read error, since a much larger clone differs from it by one base. Likely a read error: the CDR3 ends without its conserved phenylalanine or tryptophan. This chain joins TRBV12-3 or TRBV12-4 and TRBJ1-2; possibly TRBD1 for D (5 bases). The CDR3 is 15 residues long. V was trimmed by 3 bases and J by 0 bases, leaving 11 bases between them. CDR3 sequence: CASSFLAGPNYGYTS. The CDR3 nucleotides are TGTGCCAGCAGTTTTCTAGCAGGGCCTAACTATGGCTACACCTCC.

The chain has TRBV7-9 and TRBJ2-2; D gene uncertain. Trimming cost V 3 bases and J 4 bases, with 12 bases left between them. Looked up from germline, CDR1 is SEHNR and CDR2 is FQNEAQ (reference sequence). This CDR3 comprises 15 residues. This CDR3 reads CASSFVGPGTGELFF. CDR3 nucleotides: TGTGCCAGCAGCTTTGTGGGCCCCGGCACCGGGGAGCTGTTTTTT.

CDR3 coding DNA: TGTGCCAGCAGCCGGACGGCCGGGACAGGGGAAGGCTACGAGCAGTACTTC. Protein product: CASSRTAGTGEGYEQYF. This chain connects TRBV4-2 to TRBJ2-7; 10 bases map to TRBD1. Losses at the gene ends were 4 bases for V and 3 bases for J; bases not matched to a gene: 12. In germline, CDR1 is LGHNA, CDR2 YNFKEQ. The length of the CDR3 is 17 residues.

The chain couples TRBV27 to TRBJ1-4; D ambiguous. The CDR3 loop spans 16 amino acids. The V end lost 1 base, the J end lost 8 bases, and 17 bases lay between the germline ends. Germline V lookup: CDR1 MNHEY, CDR2 SMNVEV (reference sequence). DNA for the CDR3: TGTGCCAGCAGTTTATTATCGAGAAAGGGCGCCGAAAAACTGTTTTTT. As protein: CASSLLSRKGAEKLFF. The full variable domain, completed using reference TRBV27 and TRBJ1-4, is EAQVTQNPRYLITVTGKKLTVTCSQNMNHEYMSWYRQDPGLGLRQIYYSMNVEVTDKGDVPEGYKVSRKEKRNFPLILESPSPNQTSLYFCASSLLSRKGAEKLFFGSGTQLSVL.

The chain combines TRBV2 with TRBJ1-2; D not resolved. CDR3 size: 13 residues. V dropped 7 bases and J dropped 4 bases, with 13 bases sitting between them. Germline V gene lookup returns CDR1 SNHLY and CDR2 FYNNEI. The CDR3 coding sequence is TGTGCCAGCAACCGTCCGGCGGGCTATGGCTACACCTTC. It specifies CASNRPAGYGYTF.